One sample yielded the 19 T cell receptor beta chains listed below, sequenced in a study of vaccination and CD4 T cells after COVID-19. This sample's treatment: roughly 11-day PBMC culture with coronavirus spike peptide pools or control peptides (ViraFEST assay). The antigens for these receptors are not known. Cultured CD4+ T cell DNA underwent sequencing with the Oncomine TCR Beta short-read assay. TCRdb ran MiXCR on the PCR reads and lists one entry per CDR3 protein. The sample includes about 26,000 distinct CDR3 sequences, around half of them seen just once. Specimen: CD4+ T cells from blood, cultured in vitro, collected before SARS-CoV-2 vaccination. Receptors were obtained from a human donor who received a COVID-19 vaccine.

V gene TRBV5-1 combines with J gene TRBJ1-6, with D possibly matching TRBD1 (6 bases). The germline CDR1 and CDR2 sequences are SGHRS and YFSETQ. The CDR3 is made up of 12 amino acids. V was cut by 0 bases and J by 15 bases, with 10 bases left in between. CDR3 sequence (DNA): TGCGCCAGCAGCTTGGGAGGGGGGTTCCTCCACTTT. The encoded protein is CASSLGGGFLHF.

This clonotype has just a few counts. V usage is TRBV9 and J usage is TRBJ1-2, with D uncertain. Germline V CDR1 and CDR2: SGDLS, YYNGEE. V lost 7 bases, J lost 0 bases, and 7 bases lay in between. The CDR3 runs to 12 residues. CDR3 DNA: TGTGCCAGCGTACGAGCTAACTATGGCTACACCTTC. As protein: CASVRANYGYTF.

The chain uses TRBV10-3 and TRBJ1-6, with 10 bases matching TRBD1. V dropped 6 bases and J dropped 7; count of bases not matched to a gene: 6. From germline, CDR1 is ENHRY and CDR2 SYGVKD. CDR3 length: 15 amino acids. CDR3 region: CAISDRGPNNSPLHF. The CDR3, as DNA: TGTGCCATCAGCGACAGGGGGCCCAACAATTCACCCCTCCACTTT.

This chain joins TRBV7-2 and TRBJ2-2; D is perhaps TRBD1 (6 bases). Trimming took off 2 bases at V and 3 bases at J, with 25 bases between the two ends. Germline-derived CDR1 and CDR2 are SGHTA and FQGNSA. This CDR3 is 20 amino acids long. CDR3 nucleotide sequence: TGTGCCAGCAGCTTATCCGACAGGTATTGGATATCTGTGGACACCGGGGAGCTGTTTTTT. Its translation: CASSLSDRYWISVDTGELFF.

This clonotype was detected only a few times. The chain uses TRBV20-1 and TRBJ2-3, with D perhaps being TRBD1 or TRBD2 (5 bases each). Trimming removed 5 bases at V and 10 bases at J, with 22 bases between. There are 14 residues in the CDR3. CDR1 DFQATT and CDR2 SNEGSKA come from the germline V gene (reference sequence). The CDR3, as DNA: TGCAGTGCTGGGACCCGGGCTTCCTCTTCCCCGCAGTATTTT. Protein: CSAGTRASSSPQYF.

This clonotype came up a few times. The chain links TRBV18 to TRBJ1-3; unclear D gene. In germline, CDR1 is KGHSH, CDR2 LQKENI. V was clipped by 3 bases and J by 0 bases, with 9 bases between them. CDR3 length: 15 residues. CDR3 loop: CASSPTQYSGNTIYF. CDR3 DNA sequence: TGTGCCAGCTCACCTACACAGTACTCTGGAAACACCATATATTTT.

The chain combines TRBV5-1 with TRBJ1-2; D is unresolved. V was clipped by 0 bases and J by 2 bases, with 11 bases between them. Germline V gene sequence: CDR1 SGHRS, CDR2 YFSETQ. The CDR3 spans 15 residues. This CDR3 reads CASSLEGTSNYGYTF. The CDR3 nucleotides are TGCGCCAGCAGCTTGGAGGGCACTTCAAACTATGGCTACACCTTC.

V usage is TRBV6-8 and J usage is TRBJ2-5; the D call may be TRBD1 or TRBD2 (5 bases each). V was shortened by 6 bases and J by 2 bases, with 13 bases between the two germline ends. This CDR3 comprises 14 residues. The germline V gene encodes CDR1 MNHGY and CDR2 SAAAGT. The CDR3 spells CASRDRDLQETQYF. CDR3 DNA sequence: TGTGCCAGCAGGGACCGGGACCTGCAAGAGACCCAGTACTTC.

V and J are TRBV2 and TRBJ1-2, with D perhaps TRBD1 (6 bases). The CDR3 is made up of 14 amino acids. V was pared by 1 base and J by 5 bases, with 11 bases between. The germline V gene has CDR1 SNHLY and CDR2 FYNNEI. DNA of the CDR3: TGTGCCAGCAGTGAAGAAGGACAGCTTTATGGCTACACCTTC. Translation: CASSEEGQLYGYTF. Filled out from reference TRBV2 and TRBJ1-2, the complete variable domain reads EPEVTQTPSHQVTQMGQEVILRCVPISNHLYFYWYRQILGQKVEFLVSFYNNEISEKSEIFDDQFSVERPDGSNFTLKIRSTKLEDSAMYFCASSEEGQLYGYTFGSGTRLTVV.

The chain carries TRBV30 and TRBJ1-4, with no clear D. There are 14 residues in the CDR3. Germline loops: CDR1 GTSNPN, CDR2 SVGIG (reference sequence). V was trimmed by 2 bases and J by 7 bases, leaving 14 bases between them. CDR3 DNA sequence: TGTGCCTGGAGTAAAGCACGGGTCGGTGAAAAACTGTTTTTT. This codes for CAWSKARVGEKLFF.

There are a few counts of this clonotype. This chain joins TRBV9 and TRBJ2-2; TRBD2 matches at 8 bases. Germline V gene data show CDR1 as SGDLS and CDR2 as YYNGEE. With 0 bases clipped from V and 4 bases from J, the junction kept 5 bases outside the gene matches. CDR3 length: 16 residues. CDR3 region: CASSVGRGVTTGELFF. Written as DNA, the CDR3 is TGTGCCAGCAGCGTAGGGCGGGGGGTCACCACCGGGGAGCTGTTTTTT.

This clonotype was observed a few times. The chain couples TRBV7-8 to TRBJ1-1, with D unclear. Germline V gene sequence: CDR1 SGHVS, CDR2 FQNEAQ. The V gene lost 5 bases and the J gene lost 1 base, with 8 bases spanning the gap. This CDR3 comprises 13 residues. For the CDR3, the DNA is TGTGCCAGCAGCCCAGAACAGAACACTGAAGCTTTCTTT. It specifies CASSPEQNTEAFF. Full variable domain (outside the CDR3, taken from reference TRBV7-8 and TRBJ1-1): GAGVSQSPRYKVAKRGQDVALRCDPISGHVSLFWYQQALGQGPEFLTYFQNEAQLDKSGLPSDRFFAERPEGSVSTLKIQRTQQEDSAVYLCASSPEQNTEAFFGQGTRLTVV.

CDR3 in amino acids: CASNPGESAYGYTF. The CDR3 nucleotides read TGTGCCAGCAACCCAGGGGAATCAGCCTATGGCTACACCTTC. V and J are TRBV7-8 and TRBJ1-2, with TRBD1 as a possible D gene (6 bases). This CDR3 has 14 amino acids. Germline loops: CDR1 SGHVS, CDR2 FQNEAQ. V was shortened by 7 bases and J by 4 bases, with 16 bases between the two germline ends.

This sequence joins TRBV6-1 and TRBJ2-2; 8 bases are a match to TRBD1. The V segment lost 5 bases and the J segment 5 bases; nucleotides outside the gene matches: 7. CDR3 length: 15 residues. Germline-derived CDR1 and CDR2 are MNHNS and SASEGT. CDR3 region: CASSPQRTGTGELFF. CDR3 bases: TGTGCCAGCAGTCCTCAGCGGACAGGGACCGGGGAGCTGTTTTTT.

The genes are TRBV6-5 and TRBJ2-7, with no clear D. This CDR3 has 14 amino acids. Trimming shortened V by 4 bases and J by 3 bases, and 13 bases separated the two germline ends. Germline CDR1 MNHEY, CDR2 SVGAGI. In DNA form, the CDR3 reads TGTGCCAGCAGTTCGAACACGGTAGGCTACGAGCAGTACTTC. The encoded protein is CASSSNTVGYEQYF.

A few counts support this clonotype. This chain joins TRBV12-3 or TRBV12-4 and TRBJ1-6; D perhaps matches TRBD1 (5 bases). There are 13 residues in the CDR3. Trimming shortened V by 4 bases and J by 8 bases, and 9 bases separated the two germline ends. CDR3 DNA sequence: TGTGCCAGCAGTTCTGGGGGGGATTCACCCCTCCACTTT. Protein sequence: CASSSGGDSPLHF.

This clonotype was picked up a small number of times. The J gene is TRBJ1-3, the V gene TRBV21-1; the D segment call TRBD1 is taken from the table without a DNA check. TRBV21-1 is termed a pseudogene. The CDR3 runs to 17 residues. In DNA, the CDR3 is TGTGCCAGCATCCCTACGGGACAGGGGGCATTTGGAAACACCATATATTTT. This encodes CASIPTGQGAFGNTIYF.

This clonotype was counted once. The rearrangement uses TRBV19 and TRBJ1-6; D is undetermined. V lost 8 bases and J lost 14, with 16 bases in between. CDR1 LNHDA and CDR2 SQIVND come from the germline V gene (reference sequence). This CDR3 is built from 12 residues. The CDR3 nucleotides read TGTGCCAGTGGCGGACGCCTTCGAGCCCTCCACTTT. Translated, it gives CASGGRLRALHF. The variable domain in full, completed from reference TRBV19 and TRBJ1-6, reads DGGITQSPKYLFRKEGQNVTLSCEQNLNHDAMYWYRQDPGQGLRLIYYSQIVNDFQKGDIAEGYSVSREKKESFPLTVTSAQKNPTAFYLCASGGRLRALHFGNGTRLTVT.

The sample holds a few counts of this clonotype. This chain connects TRBV27 to TRBJ1-6; D unresolved. Trimming removed 3 bases from V and 10 bases from J, with 10 bases in between. This CDR3 has 13 residues. Germline V gene data show CDR1 as MNHEY and CDR2 as SMNVEV (reference sequence). CDR3 coding DNA: TGTGCCAGCAGTTTGGACTTTAACTCACCCCTCCACTTT. Amino acid sequence: CASSLDFNSPLHF.